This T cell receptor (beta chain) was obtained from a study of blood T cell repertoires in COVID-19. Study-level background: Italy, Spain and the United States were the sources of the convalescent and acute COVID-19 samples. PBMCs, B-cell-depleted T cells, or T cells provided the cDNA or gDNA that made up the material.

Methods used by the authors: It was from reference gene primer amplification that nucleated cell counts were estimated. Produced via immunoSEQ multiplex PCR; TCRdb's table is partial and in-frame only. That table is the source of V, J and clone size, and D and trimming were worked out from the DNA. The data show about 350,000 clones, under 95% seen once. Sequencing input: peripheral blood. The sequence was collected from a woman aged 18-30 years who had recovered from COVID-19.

This CDR3 is CASSLGAYTNYGYTF. The CDR3 DNA is TGTGCCAGCAGCTTAGGGGCCTATACTAACTATGGCTACACCTTC. The V and J genes are TRBV7-8 and TRBJ1-2; D unresolved. Trimming took 1 base from V and 0 from J, leaving 9 bases between them. The CDR3 has 15 residues. Looked up from germline, CDR1 is SGHVS and CDR2 is FQNEAQ.